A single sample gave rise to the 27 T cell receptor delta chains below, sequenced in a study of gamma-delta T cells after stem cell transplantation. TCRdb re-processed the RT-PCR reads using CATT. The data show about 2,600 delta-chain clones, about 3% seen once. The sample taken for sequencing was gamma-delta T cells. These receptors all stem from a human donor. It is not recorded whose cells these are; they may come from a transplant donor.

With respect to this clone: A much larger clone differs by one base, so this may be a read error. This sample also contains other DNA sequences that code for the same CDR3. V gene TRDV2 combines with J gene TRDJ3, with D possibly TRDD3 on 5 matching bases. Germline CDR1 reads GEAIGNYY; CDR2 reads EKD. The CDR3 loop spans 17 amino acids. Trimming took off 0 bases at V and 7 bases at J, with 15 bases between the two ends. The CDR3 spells CACDTAGAPGDTRQMFF. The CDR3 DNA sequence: TGTGCCTGTGACACCGCGGGGGCGCCTGGAGACACCCGACAGATGTTTTTC.

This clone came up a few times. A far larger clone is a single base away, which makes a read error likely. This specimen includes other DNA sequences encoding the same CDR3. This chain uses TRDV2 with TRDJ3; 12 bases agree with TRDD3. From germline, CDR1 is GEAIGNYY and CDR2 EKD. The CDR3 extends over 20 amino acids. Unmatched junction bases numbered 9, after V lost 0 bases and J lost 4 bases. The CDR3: CACDTVLGDTLSWDTRQMFF. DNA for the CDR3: TGTGCCTGTGACACCGTACTGGGGGATACCCTCTCATGGGACACCCGACAGATGTTTTTC.

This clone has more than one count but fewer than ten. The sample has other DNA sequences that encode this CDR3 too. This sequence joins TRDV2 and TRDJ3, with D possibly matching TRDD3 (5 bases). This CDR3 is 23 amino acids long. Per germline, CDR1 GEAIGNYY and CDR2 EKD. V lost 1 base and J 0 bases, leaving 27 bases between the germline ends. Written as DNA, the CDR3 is TGTGCCTGTGACACAGTCAGCGGGGCAGGGGGGCCACCTAGCTCCTGGGACACCCGACAGATGTTTTTC. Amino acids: CACDTVSGAGGPPSSWDTRQMFF.

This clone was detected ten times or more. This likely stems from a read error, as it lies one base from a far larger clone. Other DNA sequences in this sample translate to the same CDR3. The CDR3: CACEAMGDTLRSSTDKLIF. The CDR3 nucleotides read TGCGCCTGTGAAGCGATGGGGGATACCCTGAGGTCGTCTACCGATAAACTCATCTTT. The chain joins TRDV2 to TRDJ1; 10 bases align to TRDD3. The CDR3 length is 19 residues. Germline V lookup: CDR1 GEAIGNYY, CDR2 EKD.

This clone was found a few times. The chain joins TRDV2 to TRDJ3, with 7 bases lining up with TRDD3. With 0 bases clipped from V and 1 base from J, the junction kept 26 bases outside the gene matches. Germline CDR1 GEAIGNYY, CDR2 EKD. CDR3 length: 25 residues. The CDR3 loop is CACDTVSGWGTPLRLSSWDTRQMFF. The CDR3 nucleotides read TGTGCCTGTGACACCGTGAGTGGATGGGGGACCCCGCTTCGTTTATCGTCCTGGGACACCCGACAGATGTTTTTC.

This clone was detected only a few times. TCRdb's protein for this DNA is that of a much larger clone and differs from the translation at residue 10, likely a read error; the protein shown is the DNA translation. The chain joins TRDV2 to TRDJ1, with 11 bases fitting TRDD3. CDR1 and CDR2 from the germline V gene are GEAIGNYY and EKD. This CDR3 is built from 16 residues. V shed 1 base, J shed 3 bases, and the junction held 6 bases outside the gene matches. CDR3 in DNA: TGTGCCTGTGACACTCTACTGGGGGATATTTCCGATAAACTCATCTTT. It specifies CACDTLLGDISDKLIF.

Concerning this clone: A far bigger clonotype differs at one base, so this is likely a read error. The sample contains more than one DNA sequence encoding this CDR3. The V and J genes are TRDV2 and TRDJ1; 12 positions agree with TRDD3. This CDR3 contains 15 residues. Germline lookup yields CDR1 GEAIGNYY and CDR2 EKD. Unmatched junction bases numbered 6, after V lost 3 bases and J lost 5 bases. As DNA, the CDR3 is TGTGCCTGTGACGCGTACTGGGGGATACCTGATAAACTCATCTTT. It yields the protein CACDAYWGIPDKLIF.

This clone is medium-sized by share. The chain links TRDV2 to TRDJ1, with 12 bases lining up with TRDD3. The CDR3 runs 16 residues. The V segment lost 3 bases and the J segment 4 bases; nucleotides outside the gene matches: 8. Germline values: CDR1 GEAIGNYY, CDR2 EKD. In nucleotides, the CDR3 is TGTGCCTGTGACTCCTTACTGGGGGATACAAACGATAAACTCATCTTT. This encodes CACDSLLGDTNDKLIF.

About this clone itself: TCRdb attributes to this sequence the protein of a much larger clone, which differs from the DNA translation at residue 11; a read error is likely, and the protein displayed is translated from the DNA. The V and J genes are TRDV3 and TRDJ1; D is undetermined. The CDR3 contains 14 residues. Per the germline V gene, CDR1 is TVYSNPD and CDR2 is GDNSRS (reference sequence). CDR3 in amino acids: CALVPPRNTDNLIF. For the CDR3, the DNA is TGTGCCTTGGTACCCCCGCGGAACACCGATAATCTCATCTTT.

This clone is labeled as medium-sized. The CDR3: CALGELIFFGLPTGFLLGDTQRADKLIF. The CDR3 region has the DNA TGTGCTCTTGGGGAGCTCATCTTCTTCGGCCTTCCTACCGGATTCCTACTGGGGGATACGCAGAGGGCCGATAAACTCATCTTT. The V call is TRDV1, the J call TRDJ1, with 13 bases lining up with TRDD3. In germline, CDR1 is TSWWSYY, CDR2 QGS. This CDR3 has 28 amino acids. Losses at the gene ends were 3 bases for V and 3 bases for J; bases not matched to a gene: 40.

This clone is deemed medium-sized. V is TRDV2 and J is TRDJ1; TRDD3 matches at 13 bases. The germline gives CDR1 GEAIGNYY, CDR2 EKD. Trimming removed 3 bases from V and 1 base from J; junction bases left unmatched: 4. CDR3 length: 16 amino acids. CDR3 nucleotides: TGTGCCTGTGACGCACTGGGGGATACGGCCACCGATAAACTCATCTTT. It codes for CACDALGDTATDKLIF.

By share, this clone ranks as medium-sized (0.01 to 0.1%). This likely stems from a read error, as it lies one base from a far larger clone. The CDR3 DNA follows: TGTGCCTGTGGCACGATACCCGTACTGGGGGGTCTACCAGACTCCTGGGACACCCGACAGATGTTTTTC. Translated: CACGTIPVLGGLPDSWDTRQMFF. The rearrangement joins TRDV2 to TRDJ3; 8 nucleotides match TRDD3. V shed 5 bases, J shed 0 bases, and the junction held 23 bases outside the gene matches. CDR3 length: 23 amino acids. Germline V gene data show CDR1 as GEAIGNYY and CDR2 as EKD.

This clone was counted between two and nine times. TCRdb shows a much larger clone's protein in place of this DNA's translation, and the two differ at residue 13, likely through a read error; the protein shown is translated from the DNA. The CDR3 DNA is TGTGCCTGTGACACGGTTGGGAGAGGAAGGGACACCGAAAAACTCATCTTT. Translation gives CACDTVGRGRDTEKLIF. The chain carries TRDV2 and TRDJ1; D remains ambiguous. Germline values: CDR1 GEAIGNYY, CDR2 EKD. This CDR3 has 17 residues.

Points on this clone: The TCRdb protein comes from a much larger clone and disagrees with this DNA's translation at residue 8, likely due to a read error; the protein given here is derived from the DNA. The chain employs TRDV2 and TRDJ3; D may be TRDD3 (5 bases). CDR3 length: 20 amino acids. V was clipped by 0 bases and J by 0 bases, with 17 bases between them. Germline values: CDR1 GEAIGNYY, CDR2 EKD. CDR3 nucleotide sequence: TGTGCCTGTGACACCGCTGGGAGCCTGAGAAGCTCCTGGGACACCCGACAGATGTTTTTC. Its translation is CACDTAGSLRSSWDTRQMFF.

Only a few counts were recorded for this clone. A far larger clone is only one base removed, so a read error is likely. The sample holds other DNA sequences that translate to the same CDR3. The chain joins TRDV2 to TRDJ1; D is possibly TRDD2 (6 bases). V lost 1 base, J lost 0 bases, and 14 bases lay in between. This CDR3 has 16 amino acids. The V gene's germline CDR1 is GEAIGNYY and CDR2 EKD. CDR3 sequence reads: CACDTVPSAHTDKLIF. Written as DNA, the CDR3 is TGTGCCTGTGACACTGTTCCTTCCGCCCACACCGATAAACTCATCTTT.

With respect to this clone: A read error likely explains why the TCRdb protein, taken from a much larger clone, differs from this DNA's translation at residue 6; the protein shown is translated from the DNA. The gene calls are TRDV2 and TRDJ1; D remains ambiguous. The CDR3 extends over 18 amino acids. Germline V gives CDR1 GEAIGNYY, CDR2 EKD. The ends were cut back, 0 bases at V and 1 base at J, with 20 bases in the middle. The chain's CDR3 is CACDTEQKSRGLTDKLIF. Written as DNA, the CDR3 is TGTGCCTGTGACACCGAGCAAAAATCTCGCGGACTCACCGATAAACTCATCTTT.

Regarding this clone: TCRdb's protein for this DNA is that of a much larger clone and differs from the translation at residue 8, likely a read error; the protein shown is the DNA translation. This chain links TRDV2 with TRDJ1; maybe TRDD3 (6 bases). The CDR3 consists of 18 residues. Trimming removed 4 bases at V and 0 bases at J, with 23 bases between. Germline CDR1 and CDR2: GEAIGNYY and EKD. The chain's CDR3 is CACDSVGGTGDYTDKLIF. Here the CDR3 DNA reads TGTGCCTGTGATAGTGTGGGGGGTACGGGCGATTACACCGATAAACTCATCTTT.

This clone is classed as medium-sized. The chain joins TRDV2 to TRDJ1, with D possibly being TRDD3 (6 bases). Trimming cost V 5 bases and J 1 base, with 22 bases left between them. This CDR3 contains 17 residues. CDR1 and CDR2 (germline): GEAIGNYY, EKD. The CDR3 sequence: CACVTLAGLGSTDKLIF. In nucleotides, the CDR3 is TGTGCCTGTGTCACACTGGCGGGACTGGGCTCCACCGATAAACTCATCTTT.

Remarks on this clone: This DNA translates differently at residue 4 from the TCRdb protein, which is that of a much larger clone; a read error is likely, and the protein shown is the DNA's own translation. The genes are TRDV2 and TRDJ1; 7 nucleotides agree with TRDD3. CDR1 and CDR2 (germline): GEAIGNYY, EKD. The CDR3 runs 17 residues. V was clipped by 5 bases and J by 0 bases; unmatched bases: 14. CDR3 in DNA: TGTGCCTGTGGCAGCGTGTCTGGGGGGTCGTACACCGATAAACTCATCTTT. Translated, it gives CACGSVSGGSYTDKLIF.

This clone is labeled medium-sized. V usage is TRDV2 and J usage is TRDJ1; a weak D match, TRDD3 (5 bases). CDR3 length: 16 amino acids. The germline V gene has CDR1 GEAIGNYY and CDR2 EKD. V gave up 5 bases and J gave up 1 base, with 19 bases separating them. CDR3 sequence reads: CACAALDTVSTDKLIF. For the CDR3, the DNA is TGTGCCTGTGCCGCTCTCGATACAGTATCCACCGATAAACTCATCTTT.

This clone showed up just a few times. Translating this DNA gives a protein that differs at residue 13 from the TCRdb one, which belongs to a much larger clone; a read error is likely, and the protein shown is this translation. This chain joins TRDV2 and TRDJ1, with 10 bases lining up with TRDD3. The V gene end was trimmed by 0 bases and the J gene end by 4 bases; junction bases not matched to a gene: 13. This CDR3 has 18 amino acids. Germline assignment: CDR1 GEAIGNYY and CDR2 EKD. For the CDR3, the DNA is TGTGCCTGTGACACCGTTCCGGGGGGATACGGGGACATCGATAAACTCATCTTT. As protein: CACDTVPGGYGDIDKLIF.

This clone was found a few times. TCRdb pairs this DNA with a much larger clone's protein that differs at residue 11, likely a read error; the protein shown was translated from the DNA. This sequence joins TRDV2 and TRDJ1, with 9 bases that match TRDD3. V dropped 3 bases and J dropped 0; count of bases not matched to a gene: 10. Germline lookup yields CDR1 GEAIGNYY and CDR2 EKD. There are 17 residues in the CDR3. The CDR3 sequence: CACDSVLGEPHTDKLIF. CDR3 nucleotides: TGTGCCTGTGACTCTGTACTGGGGGAGCCGCACACCGATAAACTCATCTTT.

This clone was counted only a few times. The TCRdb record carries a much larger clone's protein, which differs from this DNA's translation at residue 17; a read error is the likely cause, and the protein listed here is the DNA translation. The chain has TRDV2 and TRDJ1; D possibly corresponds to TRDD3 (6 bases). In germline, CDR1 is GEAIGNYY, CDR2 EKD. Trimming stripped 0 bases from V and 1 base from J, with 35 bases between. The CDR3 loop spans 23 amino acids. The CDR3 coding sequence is TGTGCCTGTGACACCATTCAAAGCCTTGGCGCCAGGGGTTCTGGGGTTTGCACCGATAAACTCATCTTT. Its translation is CACDTIQSLGARGSGVCTDKLIF.

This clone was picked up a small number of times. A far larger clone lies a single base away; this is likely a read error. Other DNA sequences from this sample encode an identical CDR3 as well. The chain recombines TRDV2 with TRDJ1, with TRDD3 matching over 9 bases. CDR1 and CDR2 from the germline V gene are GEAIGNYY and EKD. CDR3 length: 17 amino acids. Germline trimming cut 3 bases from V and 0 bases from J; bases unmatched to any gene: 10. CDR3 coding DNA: TGTGCCTGTGACCGCCTACTGGGGGAGCCCGACACCGATAAACTCATCTTT. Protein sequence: CACDRLLGEPDTDKLIF.

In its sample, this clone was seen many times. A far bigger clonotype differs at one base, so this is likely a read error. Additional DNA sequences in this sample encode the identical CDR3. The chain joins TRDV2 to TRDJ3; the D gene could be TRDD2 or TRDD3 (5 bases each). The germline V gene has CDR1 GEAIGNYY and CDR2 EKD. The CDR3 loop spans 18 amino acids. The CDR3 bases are TGTGCCTGTGACACCGTGAGGATAAGTTCCTGGGACACCCGGCAGATGTTTTTC. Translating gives CACDTVRISSWDTRQMFF.

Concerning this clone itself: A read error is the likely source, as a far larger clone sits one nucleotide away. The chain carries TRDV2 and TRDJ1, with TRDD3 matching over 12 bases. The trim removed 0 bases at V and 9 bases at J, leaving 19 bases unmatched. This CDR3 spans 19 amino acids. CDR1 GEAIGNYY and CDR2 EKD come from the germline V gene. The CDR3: CACDTEFAGGYGGGGQLIF. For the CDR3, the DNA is TGTGCCTGTGACACCGAGTTTGCTGGGGGATACGGAGGTGGAGGCCAACTCATCTTT.

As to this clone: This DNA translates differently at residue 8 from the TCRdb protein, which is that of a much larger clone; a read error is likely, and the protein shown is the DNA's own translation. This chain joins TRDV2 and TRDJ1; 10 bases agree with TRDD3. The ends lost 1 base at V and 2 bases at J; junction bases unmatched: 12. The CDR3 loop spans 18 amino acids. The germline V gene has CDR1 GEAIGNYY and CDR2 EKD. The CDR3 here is CACDTLGPGDTVTDKLIF. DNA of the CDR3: TGTGCCTGTGACACATTAGGTCCGGGGGATACGGTTACCGATAAACTCATCTTT.